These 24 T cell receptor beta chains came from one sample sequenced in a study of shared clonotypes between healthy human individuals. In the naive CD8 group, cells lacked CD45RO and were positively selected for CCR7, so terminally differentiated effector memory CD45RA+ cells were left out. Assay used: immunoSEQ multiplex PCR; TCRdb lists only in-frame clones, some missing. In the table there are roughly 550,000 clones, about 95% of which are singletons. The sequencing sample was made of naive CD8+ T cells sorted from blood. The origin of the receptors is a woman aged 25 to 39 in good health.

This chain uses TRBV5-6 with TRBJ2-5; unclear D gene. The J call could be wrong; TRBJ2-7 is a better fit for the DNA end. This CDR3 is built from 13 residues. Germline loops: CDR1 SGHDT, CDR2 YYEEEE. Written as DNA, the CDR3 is TGTGCCAGCAGCGACCTAAGCTCCTACGAGCAGTACTTC. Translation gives CASSDLSSYEQYF.

For the CDR3, the DNA is TGCGCCAGCAGCCGAAAGGGGAAATCCACTGAAGCTTTCTTT. Its protein product is CASSRKGKSTEAFF. V gene TRBV4-1 combines with J gene TRBJ1-1, with D maybe TRBD1 (5 bases). Germline V gene sequence: CDR1 MGHRA, CDR2 YSYEKL. Trimming removed 4 bases at V and 4 bases at J, with 13 bases between. The CDR3 extends over 14 amino acids.

CDR3 nucleotides: TGTGCCACCAGCAGGGTTAGCGGGTCCTACGAGCAGTACTTC. Translation: CATSRVSGSYEQYF. The rearrangement links TRBV15 to TRBJ2-7, with TRBD2 matching 7 bases. V gave up 3 bases and J gave up 1 base; unmatched junction bases: 3. The CDR3 length is 14 residues. The germline V gene has CDR1 LNHNV and CDR2 YYDKDF (reference sequence).

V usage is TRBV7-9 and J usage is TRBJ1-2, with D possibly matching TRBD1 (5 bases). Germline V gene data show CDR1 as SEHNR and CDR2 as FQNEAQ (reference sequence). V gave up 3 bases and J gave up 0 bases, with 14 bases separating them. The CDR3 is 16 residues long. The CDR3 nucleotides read TGTGCCAGCAGCTTGTCGACAGACTGGACTAACTATGGCTACACCTTC. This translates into CASSLSTDWTNYGYTF.

The CDR3: CASRRTGGATEAFF. In nucleotides, the CDR3 is TGTGCCAGCAGGCGGACAGGGGGCGCAACTGAAGCTTTCTTT. The chain couples TRBV6-5 to TRBJ1-1; TRBD1 matches 11 bases. CDR1 and CDR2 (germline): MNHEY, SVGAGI. The CDR3 consists of 14 residues. The V gene end was trimmed by 6 bases and the J gene end by 5 bases; junction bases not matched to a gene: 5.

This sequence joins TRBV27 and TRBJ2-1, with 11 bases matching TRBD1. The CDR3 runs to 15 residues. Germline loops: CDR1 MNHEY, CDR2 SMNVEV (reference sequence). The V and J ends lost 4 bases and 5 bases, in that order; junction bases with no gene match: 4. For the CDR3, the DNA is TGTGCCAGCAGTTGGGACAGGGGGATTCACAATGAGCAGTTCTTC. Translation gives CASSWDRGIHNEQFF.

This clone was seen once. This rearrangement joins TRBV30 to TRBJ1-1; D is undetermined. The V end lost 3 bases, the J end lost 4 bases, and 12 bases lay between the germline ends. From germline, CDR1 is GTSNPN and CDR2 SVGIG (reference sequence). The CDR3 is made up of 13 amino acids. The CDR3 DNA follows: TGTGCCTGGAGCCCCAATACCCTCACTGAAGCTTTCTTT. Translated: CAWSPNTLTEAFF. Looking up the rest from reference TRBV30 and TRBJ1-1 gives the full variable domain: SQTIHQWPATLVQPVGSPLSLECTVEGTSNPNLYWYRQAAGRGLQLLFYSVGIGQISSEVPQNLSASRPQDRQFILSSKKLLLSDSGFYLCAWSPNTLTEAFFGQGTRLTVV.

CDR3 sequence reads: CASSFGTAGNTIYF. CDR3 DNA: TGCGCCAGCAGCTTCGGGACAGCTGGAAACACCATATATTTT. The genes are TRBV5-1 and TRBJ1-3; the match to TRBD1 covers 7 bases. CDR1 SGHRS and CDR2 YFSETQ come from the germline V gene. V was clipped by 2 bases and J by 2 bases; unmatched bases: 1. This CDR3 is built from 14 residues. The full variable domain, rest sourced from reference TRBV5-1 and TRBJ1-3, is KAGVTQTPRYLIKTRGQQVTLSCSPISGHRSVSWYQQTPGQGLQFLFEYFSETQRNKGNFPGRFSGRQFSNSRSEMNVSTLELGDSALYLCASSFGTAGNTIYFGEGSWLTVV.

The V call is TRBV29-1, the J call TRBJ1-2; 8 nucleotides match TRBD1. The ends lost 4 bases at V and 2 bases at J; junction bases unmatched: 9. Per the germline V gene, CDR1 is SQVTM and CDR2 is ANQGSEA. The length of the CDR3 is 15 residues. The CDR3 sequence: CSVAGGQGANYGYTF. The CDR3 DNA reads TGCAGCGTTGCCGGCGGGCAGGGGGCAAACTATGGCTACACCTTC.

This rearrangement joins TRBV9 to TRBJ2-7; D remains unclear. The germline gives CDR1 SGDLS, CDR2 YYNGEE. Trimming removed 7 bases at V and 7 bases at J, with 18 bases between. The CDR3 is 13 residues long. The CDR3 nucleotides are TGTGCCAGCGGCCCTCTCTTAGGCCGAGAGCAGTACTTC. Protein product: CASGPLLGREQYF.

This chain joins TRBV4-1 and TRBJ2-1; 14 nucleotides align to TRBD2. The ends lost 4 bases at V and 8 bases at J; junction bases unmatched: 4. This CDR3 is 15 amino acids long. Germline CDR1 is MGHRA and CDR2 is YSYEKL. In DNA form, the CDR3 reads TGCGCCAGCAGCCCCGGACTAGCGGGAGGCCATGAGCAGTTCTTC. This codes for CASSPGLAGGHEQFF.

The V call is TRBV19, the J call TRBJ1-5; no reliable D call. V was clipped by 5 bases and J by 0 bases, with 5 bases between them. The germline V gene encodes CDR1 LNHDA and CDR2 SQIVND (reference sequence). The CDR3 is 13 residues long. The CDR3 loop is CASSQTSNQPQHF. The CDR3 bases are TGTGCCAGTAGTCAGACTAGCAATCAGCCCCAGCATTTT.

CDR3 DNA: TGTGCCAGTACCGAATCAGCGGAGAGCACAGATACGCAGTATTTT. As protein: CASTESAESTDTQYF. The rearrangement joins TRBV19 to TRBJ2-3, with D possibly TRBD2 on 5 matching bases. V lost 7 bases, J lost 0 bases, and 14 bases lay in between. CDR1 is LNHDA and CDR2 is SQIVND in the germline V gene (reference sequence). CDR3 length: 15 residues.

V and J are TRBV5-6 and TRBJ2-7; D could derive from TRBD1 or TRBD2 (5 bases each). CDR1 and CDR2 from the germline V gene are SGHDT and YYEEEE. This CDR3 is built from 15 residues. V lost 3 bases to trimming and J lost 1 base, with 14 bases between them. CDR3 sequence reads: CASSSGREESYEQYF. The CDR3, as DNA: TGTGCCAGCAGCTCGGGGCGTGAGGAATCCTACGAGCAGTACTTC.

CDR3 residues: CASSDRFHEQYF. The CDR3 DNA reads TGTGCCAGCAGCGACAGGTTCCACGAGCAGTACTTC. The chain recombines TRBV28 with TRBJ2-7, with D maybe TRBD1 (6 bases). Looked up from germline, CDR1 is MDHEN and CDR2 is SYDVKM. The CDR3 consists of 12 residues. The ends were cut back, 6 bases at V and 5 bases at J, with 11 bases in the middle.

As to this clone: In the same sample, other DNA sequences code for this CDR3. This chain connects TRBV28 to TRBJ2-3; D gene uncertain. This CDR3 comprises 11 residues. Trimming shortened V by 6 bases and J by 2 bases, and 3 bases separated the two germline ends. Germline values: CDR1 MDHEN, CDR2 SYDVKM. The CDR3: CASSLTDTQYF. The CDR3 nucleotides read TGTGCCAGCAGCCTCACAGATACGCAGTATTTT.

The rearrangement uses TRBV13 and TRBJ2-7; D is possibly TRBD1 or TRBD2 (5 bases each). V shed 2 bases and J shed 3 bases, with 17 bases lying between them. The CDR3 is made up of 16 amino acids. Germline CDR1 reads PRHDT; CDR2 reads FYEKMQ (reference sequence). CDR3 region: CASSLREGTTVYEQYF. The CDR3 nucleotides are TGTGCCAGCAGCTTACGAGAGGGGACCACCGTCTACGAGCAGTACTTC.

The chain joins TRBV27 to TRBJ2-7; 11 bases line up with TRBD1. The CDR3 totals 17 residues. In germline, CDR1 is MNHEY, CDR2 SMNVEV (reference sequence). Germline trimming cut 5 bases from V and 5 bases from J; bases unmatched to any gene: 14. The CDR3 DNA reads TGTGCCAGCAGTCCCATCACTGGACAGGGGGCAAGGGACGAGCAGTACTTC. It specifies CASSPITGQGARDEQYF.

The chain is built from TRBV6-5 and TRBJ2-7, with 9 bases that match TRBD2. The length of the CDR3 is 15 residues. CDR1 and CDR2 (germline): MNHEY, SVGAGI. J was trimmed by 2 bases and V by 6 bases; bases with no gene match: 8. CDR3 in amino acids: CASRAFSGGTYEQYF. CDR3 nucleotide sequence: TGTGCCAGCAGGGCCTTTAGCGGGGGCACCTACGAGCAGTACTTC.

The CDR3 sequence is CASSYIASGIGETQYF. DNA of the CDR3: TGTGCCAGCAGTTACATTGCTAGCGGGATCGGAGAGACCCAGTACTTC. The rearrangement links TRBV6-5 to TRBJ2-5; 9 bases align to TRBD2. Germline-derived CDR1 and CDR2 are MNHEY and SVGAGI. With V trimmed by 2 bases and J by 4 bases, 8 bases remained unmatched. This CDR3 region has 16 residues.

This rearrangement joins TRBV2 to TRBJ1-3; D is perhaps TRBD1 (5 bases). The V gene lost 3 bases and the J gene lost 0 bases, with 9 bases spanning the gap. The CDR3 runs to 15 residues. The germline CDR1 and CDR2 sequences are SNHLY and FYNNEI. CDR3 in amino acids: CASSDSTASGNTIYF. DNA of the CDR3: TGTGCCAGCAGTGATTCGACAGCCTCTGGAAACACCATATATTTT.

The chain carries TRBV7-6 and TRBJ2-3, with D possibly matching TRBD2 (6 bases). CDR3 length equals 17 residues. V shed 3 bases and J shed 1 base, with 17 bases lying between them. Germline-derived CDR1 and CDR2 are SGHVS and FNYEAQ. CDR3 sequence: CASSFPPGRVGTDTQYF. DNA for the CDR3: TGTGCCAGCAGCTTCCCCCCCGGGAGAGTGGGCACAGATACGCAGTATTTT.

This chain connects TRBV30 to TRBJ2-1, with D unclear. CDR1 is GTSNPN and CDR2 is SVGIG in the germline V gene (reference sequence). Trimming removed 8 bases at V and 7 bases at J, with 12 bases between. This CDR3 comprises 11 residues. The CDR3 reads CARDSGNEQFF. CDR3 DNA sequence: TGTGCCCGCGACTCAGGTAATGAGCAGTTCTTC. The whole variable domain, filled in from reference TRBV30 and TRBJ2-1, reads SQTIHQWPATLVQPVGSPLSLECTVEGTSNPNLYWYRQAAGRGLQLLFYSVGIGQISSEVPQNLSASRPQDRQFILSSKKLLLSDSGFYLCARDSGNEQFFGPGTRLTVL.

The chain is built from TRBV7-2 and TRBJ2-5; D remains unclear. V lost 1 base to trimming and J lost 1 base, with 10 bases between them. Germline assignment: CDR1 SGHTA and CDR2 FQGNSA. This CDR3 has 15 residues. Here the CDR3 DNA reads TGTGCCAGCAGCTTAGTTCCGAGGACCCAAGAGACCCAGTACTTC. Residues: CASSLVPRTQETQYF.